This T cell receptor (beta chain) originates from a study of blood T cell repertoires in COVID-19. Study summary: Whether acute or convalescent, the COVID-19 samples came from the United States, Italy and Spain. From T cells, B-cell-depleted T cells, or PBMCs came the material, which was cDNA or gDNA.

The CDR3 runs to 15 residues. In germline, CDR1 is SGDLS, CDR2 YYNGEE. Trimming removed 3 bases from V and 4 bases from J; junction bases left unmatched: 6. Original processing methods: Amplification with reference gene primers provided the estimates of nucleated cell counts. Produced via immunoSEQ multiplex PCR; TCRdb's table is partial and in-frame only. Clonal size and the V and J genes are those of that table, whereas D and trimming came from the DNA. The repertoire holds 95,000 to 100,000 clones, with 85% as singletons. The clonotype originates from a woman aged 65 to 85 with active or convalescent COVID-19. The chain employs TRBV9 and TRBJ1-1; 10 nucleotides line up with TRBD1. The sequencing input was peripheral blood. The CDR3 here is CASSDDRGHGTEAFF. For the CDR3, the DNA is TGTGCCAGCAGCGATGACAGGGGGCACGGCACTGAAGCTTTCTTT. Combining the CDR3 with reference TRBV9 and TRBJ1-1 gives the whole variable domain DSGVTQTPKHLITATGQRVTLRCSPRSGDLSVYWYQQSLDQGLQFLIQYYNGEERAKGNILERFSAQQFPDLHSELNLSSLELGDSALYFCASSDDRGHGTEAFFGQGTRLTVV.